One TCR beta chain is described in this entry. The record originates from a study of blood T cell repertoires in COVID-19. Study overall: Material from acute and convalescent COVID-19 was sourced from the United States, Italy and Spain.

Data came from immunoSEQ multiplex PCR; TCRdb stores just in-frame clones and leaves some out. Of fewer than 250,000 clones in the sample, about 85% were seen once. This CDR3 is built from 13 residues. Trimming pared 1 base from V and 5 bases from J, leaving 6 bases between. Germline assignment: CDR1 KGHSH and CDR2 LQKENI. This receptor was obtained from a human donor in a cohort sampled during active COVID-19. The sample consisted of peripheral blood. The genes are TRBV18 and TRBJ1-5; no firm D call. In nucleotides, the CDR3 is TGTGCCAGCTCACCACAGGCGGATCAGCCCCAGCATTTT. Amino acids: CASSPQADQPQHF.